Listed here are 28 T cell receptor beta chains from one sample, sequenced in a study of PD-L1 blockade in urothelial cancer. Measured with immunoSEQ multiplex PCR; TCRdb has only the in-frame clones, and not every one. The table includes fewer than 60,000 clones, roughly four fifths detected once. Time point specified: pretreatment peripheral blood. The input for sequencing was PBMCs, taken around atezolizumab (anti-PD-L1) treatment. These receptors were obtained from a man between 65 and 79 years old with urothelial cancer.

This chain uses TRBV6-5 with TRBJ2-7, with D perhaps matching TRBD1 (5 bases). Per germline, CDR1 MNHEY and CDR2 SVGAGI. V shed 0 bases and J shed 0 bases, with 6 bases lying between them. This CDR3 has 14 residues. In DNA, the CDR3 is TGTGCCAGCAGTTACTCCAGGGCCTCCTACGAGCAGTACTTC. Residues: CASSYSRASYEQYF.

V is TRBV30 and J is TRBJ2-2; D is perhaps TRBD2 (5 bases). CDR3 length: 14 residues. CDR1 and CDR2 (germline): GTSNPN, SVGIG (reference sequence). Trimming stripped 0 bases from V and 5 bases from J, with 10 bases between. The CDR3 DNA reads TGTGCCTGGAGTGTACAAGGGAGTACCGGGGAGCTGTTTTTT. It yields the protein CAWSVQGSTGELFF.

Only one count was recorded for this clone. The chain employs TRBV6-5 and TRBJ1-2, with D perhaps matching TRBD1 (5 bases). V was shortened by 6 bases and J by 5 bases, with 16 bases between the two germline ends. Germline loops: CDR1 MNHEY, CDR2 SVGAGI. The length of the CDR3 is 14 residues. CDR3 sequence (DNA): TGTGCCAGCAGCTGGGGGGTGCGGGATTATGGCTACACCTTC. Amino acid sequence: CASSWGVRDYGYTF.

The chain combines TRBV7-2 with TRBJ2-5, with TRBD1 matching over 7 bases. Germline V lookup: CDR1 SGHTA, CDR2 FQGNSA. The CDR3 has 13 amino acids. V was clipped by 4 bases and J by 5 bases; unmatched bases: 4. The CDR3 protein is CASSSTGLETQYF. The DNA for the CDR3 is TGTGCCAGCAGCTCGACAGGGTTGGAGACCCAGTACTTC.

This chain links TRBV28 with TRBJ1-3; 9 positions match TRBD1. Germline lookup yields CDR1 MDHEN and CDR2 SYDVKM. V gave up 2 bases and J gave up 4 bases; unmatched junction bases: 15. This CDR3 has 19 amino acids. The CDR3 loop reads CASSLGVSWGTGRGNTIYF. The CDR3 DNA is TGTGCCAGCAGTTTAGGGGTTTCGTGGGGGACAGGGCGAGGAAACACCATATATTTT.

The CDR3 DNA reads TGTGCCAGCAGTTATCACAGGGAGGGAGTCGAGCAGTACTTC. Translation gives CASSYHREGVEQYF. The V and J genes are TRBV6-6 and TRBJ2-7, with D tentatively TRBD2 (7 bases). The germline CDR1 and CDR2 sequences are MNHNY and SVGAGI (reference sequence). The ends were cut back, 3 bases at V and 6 bases at J, with 15 bases in the middle. This CDR3 region has 14 residues.

The V and J genes are TRBV6-1 and TRBJ2-2, with D perhaps matching TRBD1 (6 bases). CDR3 length: 14 amino acids. Germline values: CDR1 MNHNS, CDR2 SASEGT. V lost 6 bases and J 4 bases, leaving 12 bases between the germline ends. The CDR3 region has the DNA TGTGCCAGCAGCAACGGACAGATCACCGGGGAGCTGTTTTTT. Its translation: CASSNGQITGELFF.

This clone was seen a few times. The chain is built from TRBV28 and TRBJ2-5, with D tentatively TRBD2 (6 bases). The germline V gene has CDR1 MDHEN and CDR2 SYDVKM. Trimming cost V 8 bases and J 2 bases, with 27 bases left between them. The CDR3 loop spans 18 amino acids. In DNA, the CDR3 is TGTGCCAGCCCCCCCCGTTTTGGGGGAGGCGGATTTCAAGAGACCCAGTACTTC. This translates into CASPPRFGGGGFQETQYF.

This chain uses TRBV29-1 with TRBJ2-1, with D unclear. Trimming cost V 4 bases and J 0 bases, with 13 bases left between them. Germline V lookup: CDR1 SQVTM, CDR2 ANQGSEA. CDR3 length: 15 residues. The CDR3 protein is CSVGAYRSSYNEQFF. In DNA, the CDR3 is TGCAGCGTTGGGGCCTATCGAAGCTCCTACAATGAGCAGTTCTTC.

The chain is built from TRBV7-2 and TRBJ2-1; TRBD2 aligns across 7 bases. J lost 9 bases, V lost 1 base, and 3 bases had no gene match. From germline, CDR1 is SGHTA and CDR2 FQGNSA. The CDR3 extends over 13 amino acids. The DNA of the CDR3 is TGTGCCAGCAGCTTAGGTCCGGGAGGTGAGCAGTTCTTC. The encoded protein is CASSLGPGGEQFF. Variable domain in full (rest from reference TRBV7-2 and TRBJ2-1): GAGVSQSPSNKVTEKGKDVELRCDPISGHTALYWYRQSLGQGLEFLIYFQGNSAPDKSGLPSDRFSAERTGGSVSTLTIQRTQQEDSAVYLCASSLGPGGEQFFGPGTRLTVL.

This chain uses TRBV6-5 with TRBJ1-2, with 10 bases aligning to TRBD1. With V trimmed by 7 bases and J by 1 base, 6 bases remained unmatched. Germline V gene sequence: CDR1 MNHEY, CDR2 SVGAGI. There are 15 residues in the CDR3. Here the CDR3 reads CASTWTGGGNYGYTF. The CDR3 DNA follows: TGTGCCAGCACCTGGACAGGGGGGGGTAACTATGGCTACACCTTC.

The chain joins TRBV4-2 to TRBJ2-2; 10 bases line up with TRBD2. This CDR3 is 17 amino acids long. V dropped 5 bases and J dropped 1; count of bases not matched to a gene: 7. Germline V gene lookup returns CDR1 LGHNA and CDR2 YNFKEQ. DNA of the CDR3: TGTGCCAGCAGCTCCCAACTAGCGGGATTGAACACCGGGGAGCTGTTTTTT. Amino acids: CASSSQLAGLNTGELFF.

The rearrangement uses TRBV5-1 and TRBJ2-2; TRBD1 matches at 8 bases. This CDR3 has 16 amino acids. Germline V gives CDR1 SGHRS, CDR2 YFSETQ. V trimming: 2 bases; J trimming: 7 bases; junction bases outside the gene matches: 10. The CDR3 spells CASSFGGQGTNGELFF. DNA of the CDR3: TGCGCCAGCAGCTTTGGTGGACAGGGTACAAACGGGGAGCTGTTTTTT.

The chain employs TRBV4-2 and TRBJ1-2, with a weak D call TRBD1 (6 bases). This CDR3 contains 15 residues. Between the trimmed V and J ends, which lost 0 bases and 6 bases, there was a span of 14 bases. Germline-derived CDR1 and CDR2 are LGHNA and YNFKEQ. The CDR3 spells CASSQDWGGTDGYTF. The CDR3 DNA sequence: TGTGCCAGCAGCCAAGATTGGGGGGGCACTGATGGCTACACCTTC.

This clone occurred a few times. CDR3 DNA sequence: TGCAGCGTTGGGACAGGACGGGAACCCCAGCATTTT. This sequence encodes CSVGTGREPQHF. The V gene is TRBV29-1, the J gene TRBJ1-5; 7 nucleotides match TRBD1. Trimming cost V 4 bases and J 10 bases; bases outside gene matches: 7. This CDR3 is built from 12 residues. Per germline, CDR1 SQVTM and CDR2 ANQGSEA.

About this clone: At the DNA level, this CDR3 is encoded by other sequences in the same sample as well. The chain has TRBV2 and TRBJ1-2; tentatively, D is TRBD1 (5 bases). The V gene lost 6 bases and the J gene lost 2 bases, with 10 bases spanning the gap. This CDR3 has 13 residues. Germline lookup yields CDR1 SNHLY and CDR2 FYNNEI. CDR3 nucleotides: TGTGCCAGCAGACCCGACAGAAACTATGGCTACACCTTC. Translated: CASRPDRNYGYTF.

V gene TRBV15 combines with J gene TRBJ1-2; the match to TRBD1 covers 10 bases. The CDR3 totals 14 residues. Germline values: CDR1 LNHNV, CDR2 YYDKDF (reference sequence). Germline trimming cut 1 base from V and 6 bases from J; bases unmatched to any gene: 2. The CDR3 bases are TGTGCCACCAGCAGAGGGACAGGGGGTGATGGCTACACCTTC. The encoded protein is CATSRGTGGDGYTF.

The rearrangement uses TRBV2 and TRBJ1-4, with 7 bases lining up with TRBD1. Germline V gene lookup returns CDR1 SNHLY and CDR2 FYNNEI. The ends lost 6 bases at V and 1 base at J; junction bases unmatched: 5. The CDR3 runs 15 residues. In DNA form, the CDR3 reads TGTGCCAGCAGACCCAACAGGGGAACTAATGAAAAACTGTTTTTT. This sequence encodes CASRPNRGTNEKLFF. The whole variable domain, remainder taken from reference TRBV2 and TRBJ1-4, is EPEVTQTPSHQVTQMGQEVILRCVPISNHLYFYWYRQILGQKVEFLVSFYNNEISEKSEIFDDQFSVERPDGSNFTLKIRSTKLEDSAMYFCASRPNRGTNEKLFFGSGTQLSVL.

The chain carries TRBV29-1 and TRBJ1-2; perhaps TRBD1 as D (5 bases). The CDR3 is 12 amino acids. Trimming removed 7 bases at V and 2 bases at J, with 11 bases between. Germline V lookup: CDR1 SQVTM, CDR2 ANQGSEA. Written as DNA, the CDR3 is TGCAGCGCCACAGGCGGCAACTATGGCTACACCTTC. Translation: CSATGGNYGYTF.

This sequence joins TRBV7-9 and TRBJ2-2; 8 bases match TRBD1. The germline gives CDR1 SEHNR, CDR2 FQNEAQ (reference sequence). Trimming removed 2 bases from V and 6 bases from J; junction bases left unmatched: 11. The CDR3 covers 17 residues. CDR3 sequence (DNA): TGTGCCAGCAGCTTAACAACAGGGGGGCTTTTCGCCGGGGAGCTGTTTTTT. This gives the protein CASSLTTGGLFAGELFF. Full variable domain (rest looked up from reference TRBV7-9 and TRBJ2-2): DTGVSQNPRHKITKRGQNVTFRCDPISEHNRLYWYRQTLGQGPEFLTYFQNEAQLEKSRLLSDRFSAERPKGSFSTLEIQRTEQGDSAMYLCASSLTTGGLFAGELFFGEGSRLTVL.

The rearrangement uses TRBV6-1 and TRBJ2-3, with D perhaps matching TRBD1 (6 bases). Germline-derived CDR1 and CDR2 are MNHNS and SASEGT. The CDR3 loop spans 15 amino acids. V dropped 5 bases and J dropped 1 base, with 13 bases sitting between them. DNA of the CDR3: TGTGCCAGCAGTCCCGGACAGATCCGCACAGATACGCAGTATTTT. It is translated as CASSPGQIRTDTQYF.

J is TRBJ2-3 and V is TRBV6-6, with a tentative D call TRBD2 (5 bases). The CDR3 is 13 amino acids. V lost 2 bases and J 4 bases, leaving 7 bases between the germline ends. Germline CDR1 reads MNHNY; CDR2 reads SVGAGI (reference sequence). CDR3: CASSYDYSDTQYF. CDR3 sequence (DNA): TGTGCCAGCAGTTACGACTACTCAGATACGCAGTATTTT.

This chain joins TRBV5-6 and TRBJ2-3, with 8 nucleotides matching TRBD2. Germline CDR1 and CDR2: SGHDT and YYEEEE. With V trimmed by 3 bases and J by 6 bases, 6 bases remained unmatched. The CDR3 is 14 residues long. The CDR3 nucleotides read TGTGCCAGCAGCTCCTGGACGGGGGGGGATACGCAGTATTTT. Protein sequence: CASSSWTGGDTQYF.

This chain uses TRBV29-1 with TRBJ2-1, with unresolved D. V was shortened by 3 bases and J by 5 bases, with 14 bases between the two germline ends. In germline, CDR1 is SQVTM, CDR2 ANQGSEA. This CDR3 comprises 14 residues. The CDR3 nucleotides read TGCAGCGTTGATGCGTCTAGTAACCACAATGAGCAGTTCTTC. It yields the protein CSVDASSNHNEQFF.

The J gene is TRBJ1-3, the V gene TRBV4-3; D gene unclear. The CDR3 contains 15 residues. V lost 0 bases to trimming and J lost 4 bases, with 10 bases between them. Germline CDR1 is LGHNA and CDR2 is YSLEER. CDR3 protein: CASSQEQATGNTIYF. The CDR3 DNA reads TGCGCCAGCAGCCAAGAGCAGGCGACAGGAAACACCATATATTTT.

The rearrangement joins TRBV28 to TRBJ1-1; 8 positions agree with TRBD1. The junction had 8 bases not matched to a gene; V was cut back by 8 bases and J by 0 bases. The CDR3 spans 15 residues. Germline V gene sequence: CDR1 MDHEN, CDR2 SYDVKM. The CDR3 here is CASGLTGAMNTEAFF. The CDR3 region has the DNA TGTGCCAGCGGATTGACAGGGGCGATGAACACTGAAGCTTTCTTT. Combining the CDR3 with reference TRBV28 and TRBJ1-1 gives the whole variable domain DVKVTQSSRYLVKRTGEKVFLECVQDMDHENMFWYRQDPGLGLRLIYFSYDVKMKEKGDIPEGYSVSREKKERFSLILESASTNQTSMYLCASGLTGAMNTEAFFGQGTRLTVV.

In the case of this clone: The same CDR3 also results from other DNA sequences found in this sample. The rearrangement links TRBV29-1 to TRBJ1-1; 10 nucleotides agree with TRBD1. The CDR3 contains 12 residues. After removal of 6 bases from V and 4 bases from J, the junction contained 2 bases not matched to a gene. From germline, CDR1 is SQVTM and CDR2 ANQGSEA. The DNA for the CDR3 is TGCAGCGTAGGACAGGGGGGCACTGAAGCTTTCTTT. Its protein is CSVGQGGTEAFF. Looking up the rest from reference TRBV29-1 and TRBJ1-1 gives the full variable domain: SAVISQKPSRDICQRGTSLTIQCQVDSQVTMMFWYRQQPGQSLTLIATANQGSEATYESGFVIDKFPISRPNLTFSTLTVSNMSPEDSSIYLCSVGQGGTEAFFGQGTRLTVV.

The rearrangement links TRBV7-9 to TRBJ2-2, with D tentatively TRBD1 (5 bases). Germline CDR1 and CDR2: SEHNR and FQNEAQ (reference sequence). V shed 3 bases and J shed 1 base, with 15 bases lying between them. The CDR3 length is 17 residues. The CDR3 sequence is CASSFRPGQGNTGELFF. The CDR3 DNA sequence: TGTGCCAGCAGCTTCCGTCCCGGCCAGGGGAACACCGGGGAGCTGTTTTTT.